These 9 T cell receptor beta chains came from one sample sequenced in a study of tumor and adjacent non-tumor tissue in lung cancer. A modified ARM-PCR protocol with three rounds of nested PCR amplified TCRbeta. TCRdb analysed the multiplex PCR reads with MiXCR anew, one entry per CDR3 protein. The top ten hold approximately 55% of the sample, which has 80,000 or so distinct CDR3 sequences, approximately 81% seen once. This sample's RNA came from whole unsorted tissue. Distant lung tissue was collected more than 3 cm away from the tumor edge. The sequenced sample consisted of distant non-tumor lung tissue. The source is a man aged 55 to 70 with non-small cell lung cancer.

A note on this clonotype: This may come from a read error, since a much larger clone is one base off. The gene calls are TRBV5-1 and TRBJ1-2; no firm D call. Germline CDR1 and CDR2: SGHRS and YFSETQ. The V gene lost 0 bases and the J gene lost 6 bases, with 12 bases spanning the gap. CDR3 length: 14 residues. The CDR3 protein is CASSLGISDHGYTF. The CDR3 DNA follows: TGCGCCAGCAGCTTGGGGATTTCCGACCATGGCTACACCTTC.

As concerns this clonotype: Germline is not matched at one junction end, which may reflect a read error. The rearrangement links TRBV11-3 to TRBJ2-3; 8 positions agree with TRBD1. The DNA end is a closer match to TRBJ1-5, so the J assignment may be wrong. There are 13 residues in the CDR3. Germline assignment: CDR1 SGHNT and CDR2 YENEEA. In DNA, the CDR3 is TGTGCCATCAGCGTTCAGGGGGCAGATACGCAGCATTTT. The encoded protein is CAISVQGADTQHF.

V usage is TRBV5-1 and J usage is TRBJ2-1; D might be TRBD1 (6 bases). This CDR3 spans 17 amino acids. CDR1 and CDR2 (germline): SGHRS, YFSETQ. V lost 4 bases and J lost 4, with 21 bases in between. The CDR3 DNA sequence: TGCGCCAGCAGCCTTGGAATTACCGGGACAAAGTACAATGAGCAGTTCTTC. This translates into CASSLGITGTKYNEQFF.

For this clonotype: This likely comes from a read error, as the CDR3 has no conserved phenylalanine or tryptophan at its end. The chain has TRBV12-3 or TRBV12-4 and TRBJ2-4, with D perhaps TRBD1 (6 bases). The CDR3 is 15 amino acids. The CDR3 sequence: CVSSLKFGQKNIQYI. In DNA form, the CDR3 reads TGTGTCAGCAGTTTAAAGTTTGGACAGAAAAACATTCAGTACATC.

Concerning this clonotype itself: The germline gene is not matched at one end of the junction; a read error may be the cause. This chain links TRBV20-1 with TRBJ2-1; TRBD2 is a possible D gene (5 bases). The CDR3 has 13 residues. CDR1 DFQATT and CDR2 SNEGSKA come from the germline V gene (reference sequence). CDR3 in amino acids: CSTRDSARPEQFF. CDR3 nucleotide sequence: TGCAGTACTAGAGATAGCGCGCGTCCTGAGCAGTTCTTC.

On this clonotype itself: No conserved phenylalanine or tryptophan ends this CDR3, so it is likely a read error. The chain couples TRBV11-2 to TRBJ2-1; 11 bases line up with TRBD2. Germline V gene lookup returns CDR1 SGHAT and CDR2 FQNNGV. The CDR3 consists of 14 residues. CDR3 in DNA: TGTGCCAGGAGCTTACTAGCGGGAGCCGATGAGCAGTTCTTA. Protein product: CARSLLAGADEQFL.

On this clonotype: The CDR3 carries no conserved terminal phenylalanine or tryptophan, so it likely arises from a read error. This chain joins TRBV4-2 and TRBJ2-5, with D unresolved. V was pared by 1 base and J by 2 bases, with 11 bases between. The CDR3 is 15 residues long. Germline V CDR1 and CDR2: LGHNA, YNFKEQ. CDR3 sequence (DNA): TGTGCCAGCAGCCAAGTTACTGGTGGACAAGAGACCCAGTACTTA. Protein: CASSQVTGGQETQYL.

A note on this clonotype: One end of the junction varies from germline; a read error may be responsible. This chain links TRBV6-6 with TRBJ2-1; 8 bases are shared with TRBD2. This CDR3 region has 18 residues. Germline lookup yields CDR1 MNHNY and CDR2 SVGAGI (reference sequence). In nucleotides, the CDR3 is TGTGCCAGCAGTTACCCTCTGACCAGCGGGAGCTCCTACAATGTGCAGTTCTTC. The encoded protein is CASSYPLTSGSSYNVQFF.

Comment on this clonotype: A much larger clone lies a single base off, so this may be a read error. The chain links TRBV6-2 or TRBV6-3 to TRBJ2-7, with D unresolved. The V gene's germline CDR1 is MNHEY and CDR2 SVGEGT. Trimming shortened V by 7 bases and J by 1 base, and 11 bases separated the two germline ends. CDR3 length equals 13 residues. The CDR3 here is CASKMGNSYEQYF. The CDR3 DNA follows: TGTGCCAGCAAGATGGGGAATTCCTACGAGCAGTACTTC.